What follows are 20 T cell receptor beta chains derived from one specimen sequenced in a study of Ad26.COV2.S vaccination and SARS-CoV-2 variants. The repertoire was sequenced with immunoSEQ multiplex PCR; TCRdb's copy has only in-frame clones and lacks some. This sample carries around 450,000 clones, less than 95% of them seen once, and the ten largest clones take under 4.5%. This sample's treatment: approximately 18 received Ad26.COV2.S at low or high dose, single or two shots; roughly 5 received placebo; per-sample allocation not given. All samples were drawn on day 63, counting from the first vaccine or placebo injection. Here the sequenced sample was peripheral blood, taken in a trial of Ad26.COV2.S vaccine versus placebo. These receptors were taken from a person between 18 and 59 years old who received the Ad26.COV2.S COVID-19 vaccine or a placebo.

This sequence joins TRBV28 and TRBJ1-2, with TRBD1 identical over 9 bases. Germline CDR1 and CDR2: MDHEN and SYDVKM. The V gene end was trimmed by 5 bases and the J gene end by 8 bases; junction bases not matched to a gene: 6. The CDR3 sequence is 13 residues long. The CDR3 sequence: CASSQQGALGYTF. CDR3 coding DNA: TGTGCCAGCAGTCAACAGGGGGCGTTAGGCTACACCTTC.

The V and J genes are TRBV28 and TRBJ2-7; 7 nucleotides line up with TRBD1. The J segment lost 0 bases and the V segment lost 6 bases, leaving 8 bases of the junction unmatched. Germline assignment: CDR1 MDHEN and CDR2 SYDVKM. CDR3 size: 15 residues. The CDR3 loop reads CASSETGPPSYEQYF. The CDR3 coding sequence is TGTGCCAGCAGCGAGACAGGGCCTCCCTCCTACGAGCAGTACTTC.

The rearrangement links TRBV11-2 to TRBJ2-1; weak D call: TRBD2 (7 bases). The ends were cut back, 3 bases at V and 3 bases at J, with 12 bases in the middle. Germline V CDR1 and CDR2: SGHAT, FQNNGV. The CDR3 is 15 residues long. The CDR3 nucleotides are TGTGCCAGCAGCTTTCGGGGGGCAGGCTACAATGAGCAGTTCTTC. Translation: CASSFRGAGYNEQFF. Using reference TRBV11-2 and TRBJ2-1 for the parts outside the CDR3, the full variable domain is EAGVAQSPRYKIIEKRQSVAFWCNPISGHATLYWYQQILGQGPKLLIQFQNNGVVDDSQLPKDRFSAERLKGVDSTLKIQPAKLEDSAVYLCASSFRGAGYNEQFFGPGTRLTVL.

This clone was counted a few times. This sequence joins TRBV27 and TRBJ1-1; perhaps TRBD1 as D (6 bases). The CDR3 contains 14 residues. Germline CDR1 is MNHEY and CDR2 is SMNVEV (reference sequence). V lost 5 bases, J lost 0 bases, and 10 bases lay in between. CDR3 region: CASSIQGLNTEAFF. DNA for the CDR3: TGTGCCAGCAGTATACAGGGCTTGAACACTGAAGCTTTCTTT.

This clone appeared once. The chain combines TRBV7-8 with TRBJ2-1, with TRBD2 identical over 9 bases. CDR1 and CDR2 from the germline V gene are SGHVS and FQNEAQ. The V and J ends lost 5 bases and 3 bases, in that order; junction bases with no gene match: 5. The CDR3 is 15 residues long. The CDR3 spells CASSTLAGIYNEQFF. CDR3 sequence (DNA): TGTGCCAGCAGCACCCTAGCGGGAATCTACAATGAGCAGTTCTTC.

In this sample, this clone turned up once. The J gene is TRBJ2-3, the V gene TRBV14, with TRBD1 matching 7 bases. The CDR3 spans 16 residues. In germline, CDR1 is SGHDN, CDR2 FVKESK. J was trimmed by 4 bases and V by 0 bases; bases with no gene match: 7. In DNA form, the CDR3 reads TGTGCCAGCAGCCAAGATGGACCAGGGGGACCAGATACGCAGTATTTT. Its translation is CASSQDGPGGPDTQYF. The whole variable domain, remainder taken from reference TRBV14 and TRBJ2-3, is EAGVTQFPSHSVIEKGQTVTLRCDPISGHDNLYWYRRVMGKEIKFLLHFVKESKQDESGMPNNRFLAERTGGTYSTLKVQPAELEDSGVYFCASSQDGPGGPDTQYFGPGTRLTVL.

The genes are TRBV9 and TRBJ1-1; D perhaps matches TRBD1 (5 bases). V was cut by 3 bases and J by 7 bases, with 16 bases left in between. The CDR3 consists of 14 residues. CDR1 is SGDLS, CDR2 YYNGEE, per germline. The CDR3 region has the DNA TGTGCCAGCAGCGCGGGGACGGGGGAATTTGAAGCTTTCTTT. It codes for CASSAGTGEFEAFF.

The gene calls are TRBV6-1 and TRBJ1-1; TRBD1 matches 7 bases. V trimming: 3 bases; J trimming: 1 base; junction bases outside the gene matches: 11. Germline lookup yields CDR1 MNHNS and CDR2 SASEGT. CDR3 length: 17 amino acids. CDR3 bases: TGTGCCAGCAGTGAGCCTCCCCACAGGGGAAGGAACACTGAAGCTTTCTTT. It is translated as CASSEPPHRGRNTEAFF.

This clone appeared a few times. This chain uses TRBV19 with TRBJ2-7, with D perhaps matching TRBD2 (6 bases). This CDR3 is built from 14 residues. The germline CDR1 and CDR2 sequences are LNHDA and SQIVND (reference sequence). Trimming removed 5 bases from V and 6 bases from J, with 17 bases in between. CDR3 coding DNA: TGTGCCAGTAGTCACCAGGGAGGACTGGTCGAGCAGTACTTC. Its protein is CASSHQGGLVEQYF.

The V gene is TRBV4-1, the J gene TRBJ1-6; 7 bases agree with TRBD1. CDR1 and CDR2 from the germline V gene are MGHRA and YSYEKL. The CDR3 extends over 17 amino acids. Trimming removed 2 bases from V and 2 bases from J; junction bases left unmatched: 6. CDR3 sequence (DNA): TGCGCCAGCAGCCAACAACAGGGGCTCCCCTATAATTCACCCCTCCACTTT. It specifies CASSQQQGLPYNSPLHF.

CDR3 in amino acids: CATSDIVRTHSYEQYF. The DNA for the CDR3 is TGTGCCACCAGTGATATCGTACGGACACACTCCTACGAGCAGTACTTC. The chain carries TRBV24-1 and TRBJ2-7; D might be TRBD1 (5 bases). Germline V gene lookup returns CDR1 KGHDR and CDR2 SFDVKD. This CDR3 is built from 16 residues. V was shortened by 3 bases and J by 0 bases, with 14 bases between the two germline ends.

V usage is TRBV19 and J usage is TRBJ1-1; no definite D call. CDR3 length equals 11 residues. Germline values: CDR1 LNHDA, CDR2 SQIVND (reference sequence). Trimming shortened V by 5 bases and J by 3 bases, and 4 bases separated the two germline ends. The CDR3 is CASSLYTEAFF. The CDR3 nucleotides read TGTGCCAGTAGTTTGTACACTGAAGCTTTCTTT.

The chain has TRBV6-2 or TRBV6-3 and TRBJ2-1; 8 nucleotides match TRBD1. This CDR3 contains 17 residues. Germline V gives CDR1 MNHEY, CDR2 SVGEGT. V trimming: 0 bases; J trimming: 6 bases; junction bases outside the gene matches: 10. This CDR3 is CASSYSTQGAQGNEQFF. In DNA form, the CDR3 reads TGTGCCAGCAGTTACTCGACCCAGGGGGCCCAGGGCAATGAGCAGTTCTTC.

The genes are TRBV27 and TRBJ2-3; a weak D match, TRBD2 (5 bases). CDR1 is MNHEY, CDR2 SMNVEV, per germline (reference sequence). CDR3 length: 15 residues. The V and J ends lost 2 bases and 7 bases respectively, with 16 bases between them. The CDR3 DNA sequence: TGTGCCAGCAGTTTAGAGGGCGGGCAGACCTATACGCAGTATTTT. This encodes CASSLEGGQTYTQYF.

The rearrangement links TRBV27 to TRBJ2-3, with 7 bases that match TRBD2. Germline loops: CDR1 MNHEY, CDR2 SMNVEV (reference sequence). Trimming at V came to 6 bases and at J to 6 bases, leaving 12 bases not matched to a gene. The CDR3 is made up of 15 amino acids. In DNA form, the CDR3 reads TGTGCCAGCAGATTTACAGGACTAGTAACGGATACGCAGTATTTT. This encodes CASRFTGLVTDTQYF.

The chain couples TRBV7-9 to TRBJ2-7, with 9 positions matching TRBD1. Germline V gene lookup returns CDR1 SEHNR and CDR2 FQNEAQ (reference sequence). The CDR3 is 15 amino acids. The V and J ends lost 4 bases and 1 base, in that order; junction bases with no gene match: 5. The CDR3 coding sequence is TGTGCCAGCAGCTCCTGGACAGGGGTATCCTACGAGCAGTACTTC. It yields the protein CASSSWTGVSYEQYF. The full variable domain, with the rest looked up from reference TRBV7-9 and TRBJ2-7, is DTGVSQNPRHKITKRGQNVTFRCDPISEHNRLYWYRQTLGQGPEFLTYFQNEAQLEKSRLLSDRFSAERPKGSFSTLEIQRTEQGDSAMYLCASSSWTGVSYEQYFGPGTRLTVT.

The chain is built from TRBV4-3 and TRBJ2-3; D is perhaps TRBD2 (6 bases). Trimming stripped 3 bases from V and 0 bases from J, with 10 bases between. The CDR3 spans 15 residues. CDR1 and CDR2 from the germline V gene are LGHNA and YSLEER. The CDR3 loop is CASSQDSGSTDTQYF. CDR3 DNA sequence: TGCGCCAGCAGCCAGGATAGCGGTAGCACAGATACGCAGTATTTT.

The chain has TRBV19 and TRBJ1-1, with D hard to call. Trimming removed 2 bases at V and 1 base at J, with 5 bases between. Germline CDR1 and CDR2: LNHDA and SQIVND (reference sequence). The CDR3 runs 13 residues. DNA for the CDR3: TGTGCCAGTAGTATAACGAAGAACACTGAAGCTTTCTTT. It translates to CASSITKNTEAFF. Full variable domain (outside the CDR3, taken from reference TRBV19 and TRBJ1-1): DGGITQSPKYLFRKEGQNVTLSCEQNLNHDAMYWYRQDPGQGLRLIYYSQIVNDFQKGDIAEGYSVSREKKESFPLTVTSAQKNPTAFYLCASSITKNTEAFFGQGTRLTVV.

V usage is TRBV5-6 and J usage is TRBJ2-1; D gene ambiguous. Germline V CDR1 and CDR2: SGHDT, YYEEEE. V shed 4 bases and J shed 4 bases, with 6 bases lying between them. The CDR3 consists of 12 residues. The CDR3 reads CASSLSYNEQFF. The CDR3 region has the DNA TGTGCCAGCAGCCTATCTTACAATGAGCAGTTCTTC.

This rearrangement joins TRBV5-8 to TRBJ2-5; 8 bases align to TRBD1. This CDR3 comprises 16 residues. In germline, CDR1 is SGHTS, CDR2 YDEGEE. The J segment lost 5 bases and the V segment lost 0 bases, leaving 9 bases of the junction unmatched. This chain's CDR3 is CASSLEGAGGLETQYF. CDR3 bases: TGTGCCAGCAGCTTGGAAGGGGCAGGGGGCCTGGAGACCCAGTACTTC.